This note documents a single T cell receptor (beta chain) sequence. The entry originates in a study of blood T cell repertoires in COVID-19. The overall study: Researchers got acute and convalescent COVID-19 samples from the United States, Italy and Spain. T cells, B-cell-depleted T cells, or PBMCs supplied cDNA or gDNA.

As processed by the authors: Reference gene primer amplification in the assay estimated nucleated cell counts. Profiled with immunoSEQ multiplex PCR; TCRdb holds only in-frame clones, not every one. V, J and clone size reflect that table, while D and trimming were determined from the DNA. The sample carries approximately 22,000 clones, 92% recorded once. The J segment lost 5 bases and the V segment lost 10 bases, leaving 7 bases of the junction unmatched. The length of the CDR3 is 13 residues. CDR1 is MRHNA and CDR2 is SNTAGT in the germline V gene. Sequencing was carried out using peripheral blood. The receptor comes from a man between 65 and 85 years old with active COVID-19. This rearrangement joins TRBV6-4 to TRBJ2-3; 9 bases align to TRBD1. CDR3 in amino acids: CATAGQGGDTQYF. The CDR3 DNA follows: TGTGCCACCGCGGGACAGGGCGGAGATACGCAGTATTTT.